Below are 28 T cell receptor beta chains sequenced from a single sample in a study of beta chain features in type 1 diabetes. Study conclusions and caveats: TCRB CDR3s from Type 1 diabetes patients were moderately but significantly shorter in all four CD4+ subsets.

What was sequenced were expressed TCRB transcripts, since all of the isolated RNA had been reverse transcribed. Assay: immunoSEQ multiplex PCR; the TCRdb copy retains only in-frame clones and omits some. The profile shows 500,000 to 850,000 clones, 11% to 15% of them singletons. Their antigen targets remain unknown. Sequencing was carried out using naive CD4+ T cells from blood. All receptors come from a young man with type 1 diabetes.

This clone has only a few counts. V and J are TRBV6-5 and TRBJ2-7; no firm D call. V was cut by 6 bases and J by 6 bases, with 12 bases left in between. The CDR3 contains 12 residues. Germline loops: CDR1 MNHEY, CDR2 SVGAGI. Written as DNA, the CDR3 is TGTGCCAGCAGCCAGACCTCCCGCGAGCAGTACTTC. Translating gives CASSQTSREQYF.

This chain joins TRBV28 and TRBJ2-1; 9 nucleotides match TRBD1. The CDR3 extends over 16 amino acids. After removal of 7 bases from V and 6 bases from J, the junction contained 13 bases not matched to a gene. Per the germline V gene, CDR1 is MDHEN and CDR2 is SYDVKM. The chain's CDR3 is CASNQAGQGSINEQFF. CDR3 nucleotides: TGTGCCAGCAACCAAGCGGGACAGGGATCAATCAATGAGCAGTTCTTC.

This clone appeared a few times. The gene calls are TRBV30 and TRBJ2-3; the D gene is possibly TRBD2 (6 bases). Trimming shortened V by 4 bases and J by 2 bases, and 13 bases separated the two germline ends. The length of the CDR3 is 14 residues. CDR1 and CDR2 from the germline V gene are GTSNPN and SVGIG (reference sequence). The CDR3 sequence is CAWNRGRTTDTQYF. The CDR3 DNA is TGTGCCTGGAATCGGGGGAGAACCACAGATACGCAGTATTTT.

This chain joins TRBV6-5 and TRBJ1-6, with 11 bases that match TRBD1. The CDR3 spans 16 residues. The germline CDR1 and CDR2 sequences are MNHEY and SVGAGI. V gave up 3 bases and J gave up 10 bases; unmatched junction bases: 8. Written as DNA, the CDR3 is TGTGCCAGCAGTTATTCCTACGGGACAGGGGGATCACCCCTCCACTTT. Protein sequence: CASSYSYGTGGSPLHF.

The chain recombines TRBV29-1 with TRBJ2-1; 7 nucleotides align to TRBD2. Germline CDR1 is SQVTM and CDR2 is ANQGSEA. CDR3 length equals 18 residues. Trimming cost V 6 bases and J 9 bases; bases outside gene matches: 26. The CDR3 loop is CSVDSLPSGGTAYGEQFF. The CDR3 DNA reads as TGCAGCGTAGATTCCCTACCTAGCGGCGGGACCGCTTACGGTGAGCAGTTCTTC.

The rearrangement joins TRBV19 to TRBJ1-5, with D perhaps matching TRBD1 (5 bases). The germline V gene encodes CDR1 LNHDA and CDR2 SQIVND (reference sequence). This CDR3 is built from 15 residues. V was trimmed by 5 bases and J by 2 bases, leaving 13 bases between them. The CDR3 loop is CASSPESTGNQPQHF. The CDR3 region has the DNA TGTGCCAGTAGTCCTGAGTCGACAGGCAATCAGCCCCAGCATTTT.

The sample holds one count of this clone. The chain joins TRBV7-2 to TRBJ2-7; a possible D gene is TRBD2 (6 bases). CDR1 is SGHTA and CDR2 is FQGNSA in the germline V gene. V was shortened by 4 bases and J by 0 bases, with 13 bases between the two germline ends. The CDR3 is made up of 15 amino acids. This CDR3 is CASSSQGLASYEQYF. The CDR3 DNA is TGTGCCAGCAGCTCGCAGGGACTTGCCTCCTACGAGCAGTACTTC.

The chain recombines TRBV6-5 with TRBJ2-7; the D gene could be TRBD1 or TRBD2 (6 bases each). The CDR3 is 15 residues long. Trimming left V 0 bases short and J 3 bases short, with 12 bases between. The germline V gene encodes CDR1 MNHEY and CDR2 SVGAGI. The CDR3: CASSYSKGGVYEQYF. The DNA for the CDR3 is TGTGCCAGCAGTTACTCGAAGGGGGGAGTCTACGAGCAGTACTTC.

In the case of this clone: The same CDR3 is also encoded by other DNA sequences in this sample. This chain joins TRBV7-9 and TRBJ1-1; D is undetermined. Germline V gives CDR1 SEHNR, CDR2 FQNEAQ (reference sequence). Trimming shortened V by 5 bases and J by 1 base, and 8 bases separated the two germline ends. This CDR3 is 13 amino acids long. CDR3 in amino acids: CASSRDSNTEAFF. The CDR3 coding sequence is TGTGCCAGCAGCCGTGACTCGAACACTGAAGCTTTCTTT.

This clone was counted a few times. The chain combines TRBV7-2 with TRBJ1-4; the D is unclear. The CDR3 extends over 15 amino acids. The germline V and J ends were trimmed by 0 bases and 5 bases, with 10 bases remaining between them. Germline V gene sequence: CDR1 SGHTA, CDR2 FQGNSA. The CDR3 nucleotides read TGTGCCAGCAGCTTAGCGCTGGCGGTGAATGAAAAACTGTTTTTT. Amino acids: CASSLALAVNEKLFF.

The V call is TRBV10-3, the J call TRBJ1-4; D not resolved. Germline V gene data show CDR1 as ENHRY and CDR2 as SYGVKD. The CDR3 spans 15 residues. Trimming cost V 0 bases and J 0 bases, with 5 bases left between them. This CDR3 is CAISESLTTNEKLFF. The DNA for the CDR3 is TGTGCCATCAGTGAGTCCTTAACAACTAATGAAAAACTGTTTTTT.

This chain connects TRBV5-1 to TRBJ2-3; unclear D gene. Germline CDR1 and CDR2: SGHRS and YFSETQ. With 4 bases removed from V and 3 bases from J, the gap between germline ends came to 15 bases. The CDR3 spans 15 residues. The CDR3 protein is CASSAPGGETDTQYF. The CDR3 bases are TGCGCCAGCAGCGCACCGGGCGGTGAGACAGATACGCAGTATTTT. The complete variable domain, with remaining parts taken from reference TRBV5-1 and TRBJ2-3, reads KAGVTQTPRYLIKTRGQQVTLSCSPISGHRSVSWYQQTPGQGLQFLFEYFSETQRNKGNFPGRFSGRQFSNSRSEMNVSTLELGDSALYLCASSAPGGETDTQYFGPGTRLTVL.

The chain links TRBV23-1 to TRBJ1-2; D unclear. TRBV23-1 is recorded as an ORF, its role being uncertain. V shed 3 bases and J shed 3 bases, with 14 bases lying between them. There are 15 residues in the CDR3. The CDR3 sequence: CASSHGRPEDYGYTF. The CDR3 DNA sequence: TGCGCCAGCAGTCACGGGCGACCGGAGGACTATGGCTACACCTTC.

The rearrangement links TRBV20-1 to TRBJ2-3; no clear D gene. V was pared by 6 bases and J by 5 bases, with 9 bases between. CDR1 is DFQATT, CDR2 SNEGSKA, per germline (reference sequence). The CDR3 consists of 11 residues. The CDR3 nucleotides are TGCAGTGCACAATGGGGAGATACGCAGTATTTT. It yields the protein CSAQWGDTQYF.

This clone was counted a few times. This rearrangement joins TRBV28 to TRBJ2-1; D remains ambiguous. Germline V gives CDR1 MDHEN, CDR2 SYDVKM. The CDR3 runs 11 residues. V gave up 3 bases and J gave up 10 bases, with 7 bases separating them. CDR3 in amino acids: CASSFPDEQFF. CDR3 sequence (DNA): TGTGCCAGCAGTTTCCCCGACGAGCAGTTCTTC.

V is TRBV5-1 and J is TRBJ2-5; D perhaps matches TRBD1 (6 bases). Germline assignment: CDR1 SGHRS and CDR2 YFSETQ. Trimming stripped 3 bases from V and 2 bases from J, with 11 bases between. This CDR3 has 14 residues. The CDR3 spells CASSSGQSQETQYF. CDR3 in DNA: TGCGCCAGCAGCTCCGGACAGAGTCAAGAGACCCAGTACTTC. Full variable domain (remainder filled in from reference TRBV5-1 and TRBJ2-5): KAGVTQTPRYLIKTRGQQVTLSCSPISGHRSVSWYQQTPGQGLQFLFEYFSETQRNKGNFPGRFSGRQFSNSRSEMNVSTLELGDSALYLCASSSGQSQETQYFGPGTRLLVL.

This CDR3 reads CASVGSSYNEQFF. The CDR3 DNA reads as TGTGCCAGCGTAGGAAGCTCCTACAATGAGCAGTTCTTC. The chain couples TRBV28 to TRBJ2-1; D call uncertain. V lost 8 bases and J lost 0, with 8 bases in between. CDR1 is MDHEN and CDR2 is SYDVKM in the germline V gene. CDR3 size: 13 residues.

This chain joins TRBV28 and TRBJ2-7; 10 bases align to TRBD2. The CDR3 spans 15 residues. CDR1 MDHEN and CDR2 SYDVKM come from the germline V gene. The trim removed 2 bases at V and 4 bases at J, leaving 5 bases unmatched. The CDR3 loop is CASSLPGLATYEQYF. CDR3 nucleotides: TGTGCCAGCAGTTTACCGGGACTAGCGACGTACGAGCAGTACTTC.

V and J are TRBV9 and TRBJ2-7; 7 nucleotides agree with TRBD1. The V segment lost 0 bases and the J segment 3 bases; nucleotides outside the gene matches: 6. CDR3 length: 15 residues. The germline CDR1 and CDR2 sequences are SGDLS and YYNGEE. CDR3 coding DNA: TGTGCCAGCAGCGTAGGACCAGACAGGGTCTACGAGCAGTACTTC. It codes for CASSVGPDRVYEQYF.

This clone came up a few times. The identical CDR3 is also encoded by other nucleotide sequences in the sample. This chain links TRBV30 with TRBJ2-5; D unclear. Germline loops: CDR1 GTSNPN, CDR2 SVGIG (reference sequence). There are 13 residues in the CDR3. V lost 0 bases and J 2 bases, leaving 7 bases between the germline ends. DNA for the CDR3: TGTGCCTGGAGTGTGGGCAGACAAGAGACCCAGTACTTC. Translating gives CAWSVGRQETQYF.

The CDR3 region has the DNA TGTGCCAGCAGAAAATCTTGGAACAGTGGAAATACGCAGTATTTT. It yields the protein CASRKSWNSGNTQYF. The chain links TRBV2 to TRBJ2-3; no reliable D call. CDR3 length: 15 amino acids. Trimming cost V 6 bases and J 7 bases, with 20 bases left between them. Germline loops: CDR1 SNHLY, CDR2 FYNNEI.

The genes are TRBV18 and TRBJ2-7; TRBD1 might be the D (6 bases). This CDR3 is 16 amino acids long. The V end was cut by 5 bases, the J end by 0 bases, with 17 bases between. Germline loops: CDR1 KGHSH, CDR2 LQKENI. As DNA, the CDR3 is TGTGCCAGCTCAGGGTTGACAGGTGAGAGCTCCTACGAGCAGTACTTC. Encoded protein: CASSGLTGESSYEQYF.

This clone was counted between two and nine times. The rearrangement joins TRBV6-1 to TRBJ2-4; no definite D call. Germline V gives CDR1 MNHNS, CDR2 SASEGT. CDR3 size: 14 residues. V was clipped by 5 bases and J by 0 bases, with 8 bases between them. The DNA of the CDR3 is TGTGCCAGCAGTTTCGACGGAGCCAAAAACATTCAGTACTTC. Translated, it gives CASSFDGAKNIQYF.

In its sample, this clone was seen a few times. The rearrangement joins TRBV7-9 to TRBJ2-5; 7 nucleotides line up with TRBD2. Per germline, CDR1 SEHNR and CDR2 FQNEAQ (reference sequence). CDR3 length: 14 residues. V trimming: 6 bases; J trimming: 5 bases; junction bases outside the gene matches: 9. The CDR3: CASRTGTTGETQYF. In DNA form, the CDR3 reads TGTGCCAGCAGGACCGGGACTACGGGCGAGACCCAGTACTTC.

With respect to this clone: Other nucleotide sequences from this sample produce the same CDR3. The rearrangement links TRBV20-1 to TRBJ2-5; D unclear. CDR1 DFQATT and CDR2 SNEGSKA come from the germline V gene (reference sequence). Trimming removed 3 bases at V and 5 bases at J, with 7 bases between. The CDR3 runs 11 residues. This chain's CDR3 is CSASGVETQYF. The CDR3 region has the DNA TGCAGTGCTAGTGGCGTGGAGACCCAGTACTTC.

This clone was seen a handful of times. The V call is TRBV28, the J call TRBJ2-1; 7 bases are a match to TRBD2. The CDR3 consists of 14 residues. Germline V gene sequence: CDR1 MDHEN, CDR2 SYDVKM. V lost 2 bases, J lost 6 bases, and 4 bases stayed unmatched. CDR3 loop: CASSLMRERNEQFF. In DNA form, the CDR3 reads TGTGCCAGCAGTTTAATGCGGGAGCGCAATGAGCAGTTCTTC.

This clone occurred a few times. The chain carries TRBV23-1 and TRBJ2-1; 8 bases fit TRBD2. TRBV23-1 is an ORF for which the function is uncertain. V shed 0 bases and J 7 bases; nucleotides not matched to a gene: 17. The CDR3 length is 19 residues. CDR3 sequence: CASSQSRGKREPCRNEQFF. As DNA, the CDR3 is TGCGCCAGCAGTCAATCTCGGGGGAAGCGGGAGCCCTGTAGGAATGAGCAGTTCTTC.

The genes are TRBV5-1 and TRBJ2-1; weak D call: TRBD2 (7 bases). This CDR3 is built from 16 residues. CDR1 SGHRS and CDR2 YFSETQ come from the germline V gene. With 0 bases removed from V and 7 bases from J, the gap between germline ends came to 17 bases. This chain's CDR3 is CASSLVYRGAKNEQFF. DNA of the CDR3: TGCGCCAGCAGCTTGGTCTACCGGGGGGCCAAGAATGAGCAGTTCTTC.